The 26 T cell receptor beta chains below come from one sample, sequenced in a study of T-cell reconstitution after alpha-beta-depleted transplantation in children. A TCRbeta library incorporating unique molecular identifiers was prepared. TCRdb fed the PCR reads into MiXCR, producing one record per CDR3 protein. The data show about 610,000 distinct CDR3 sequences, under 12% seen once. The source was PBMCs from the stem cell graft donor, collected from the stem cell graft. The receptors were gathered from a human donor who donated a stem cell graft to a child with acute myeloid leukemia.

The chain has TRBV7-9 and TRBJ2-7; 12 bases fit TRBD1. CDR3 length: 15 amino acids. V shed 5 bases, J shed 3 bases, and the junction held 5 bases outside the gene matches. CDR1 is SEHNR and CDR2 is FQNEAQ in the germline V gene (reference sequence). The CDR3 region is CASSGGTGGIYEQYF. The CDR3 coding sequence is TGTGCCAGCAGCGGCGGGACAGGGGGCATCTACGAGCAGTACTTC.

This clonotype was counted between two and nine times. V gene TRBV12-5 combines with J gene TRBJ1-1, with D hard to call. The V end was cut by 3 bases, the J end by 1 base, with 9 bases between. The CDR3 sequence is 14 residues long. Germline assignment: CDR1 LGHNT and CDR2 FRNRAP. CDR3 region: CASGFYSPNTEAFF. In nucleotides, the CDR3 is TGTGCTAGTGGTTTTTACAGCCCGAACACTGAAGCTTTCTTT.

This clonotype came up many times. The rearrangement uses TRBV20-1 and TRBJ2-1, with TRBD2 identical over 10 bases. The J segment lost 1 base and the V segment lost 0 bases, leaving 3 bases of the junction unmatched. The CDR3 runs to 16 residues. Germline-derived CDR1 and CDR2 are DFQATT and SNEGSKA (reference sequence). The CDR3 loop is CSARDLTSGSYNEQFF. DNA of the CDR3: TGCAGTGCTAGAGATCTGACTAGCGGGTCCTACAATGAGCAGTTCTTC.

This clonotype has at least ten counts. V gene TRBV7-2 combines with J gene TRBJ2-4; D may be TRBD1 (5 bases). This CDR3 contains 14 residues. Germline loops: CDR1 SGHTA, CDR2 FQGNSA. Trimming left V 5 bases short and J 3 bases short, with 11 bases between. Here the CDR3 DNA reads TGTGCCAGCAGCGCGCCAGGGTACAAAAACATTCAGTACTTC. This gives the protein CASSAPGYKNIQYF.

This chain links TRBV7-2 with TRBJ2-1; D is ambiguous. The CDR3 consists of 15 residues. Germline CDR1 is SGHTA and CDR2 is FQGNSA. V lost 5 bases to trimming and J lost 4 bases, with 15 bases between them. CDR3 loop: CASSRTNPEYNEQFF. The CDR3, as DNA: TGTGCCAGCAGCAGAACTAACCCGGAGTACAATGAGCAGTTCTTC.

The CDR3 reads CASRAGTLGVEQYF. Written as DNA, the CDR3 is TGTGCCAGCAGGGCCGGGACTTTGGGCGTCGAGCAGTACTTC. V usage is TRBV12-3 or TRBV12-4 and J usage is TRBJ2-7, with D perhaps TRBD2 (6 bases). With 6 bases removed from V and 6 bases from J, the gap between germline ends came to 18 bases. There are 14 residues in the CDR3.

There are many counts of this clonotype. The V gene is TRBV21-1, the J gene TRBJ2-7; the D call TRBD1 from the table was never checked on the DNA. TRBV21-1 is a known pseudogene. This CDR3 is 15 amino acids long. Here the CDR3 reads CASGNRTASSYEQYF. The CDR3 bases are TGTGCCAGCGGAAACAGGACAGCAAGCTCCTACGAGCAGTACTTC.

This clonotype was observed many times. V is TRBV7-2 and J is TRBJ2-1, with TRBD1 as a possible D gene (5 bases). Trimming removed 0 bases at V and 0 bases at J, with 15 bases between. This CDR3 comprises 18 residues. Germline CDR1 SGHTA, CDR2 FQGNSA. CDR3 nucleotides: TGTGCCAGCAGCTTAGCACGACAGCTAGGAAGCTCCTACAATGAGCAGTTCTTC. Translation gives CASSLARQLGSSYNEQFF.

This clonotype was picked up many times. This chain links TRBV5-1 with TRBJ1-1; weak D call: TRBD1 (6 bases). V shed 0 bases and J shed 4 bases, with 7 bases lying between them. The CDR3 is made up of 13 amino acids. Per the germline V gene, CDR1 is SGHRS and CDR2 is YFSETQ. CDR3 in DNA: TGCGCCAGCAGCTTGGACAGGGTCACTGAAGCTTTCTTT. Its protein is CASSLDRVTEAFF.

This clonotype was counted between two and nine times. This chain connects TRBV3-1 to TRBJ2-7, with TRBD1 matching over 11 bases. The germline V gene has CDR1 LGHDT and CDR2 YNNKEL (reference sequence). This CDR3 has 15 amino acids. J gave up 6 bases and V 2 bases, and 6 bases lay outside the gene matches. The CDR3 coding sequence is TGTGCCAGCAGCCAAACCGGGACAGGGGGGGCCGAGCAGTACTTC. Its protein is CASSQTGTGGAEQYF.

This chain connects TRBV6-2 or TRBV6-3 to TRBJ2-1, with D possibly being TRBD2 (5 bases). Trimming left V 6 bases short and J 8 bases short, with 11 bases between. The CDR3 spans 12 residues. Germline-derived CDR1 and CDR2 are MNHEY and SVGEGT. CDR3 bases: TGTGCCAGCAGCCCCTTCGGGGATGAGCAGTTCTTC. It codes for CASSPFGDEQFF.

This clonotype was seen many times. J is TRBJ2-1 and V is TRBV4-2; 7 bases map to TRBD2. Germline V gives CDR1 LGHNA, CDR2 YNFKEQ. J lost 3 bases, V lost 4 bases, and 6 bases had no gene match. CDR3 length equals 15 residues. The CDR3 region is CASSRSSGFYNEQFF. The CDR3 DNA sequence: TGTGCCAGCAGCCGGAGTAGCGGGTTCTACAATGAGCAGTTCTTC.

The rearrangement joins TRBV11-2 to TRBJ2-7; TRBD2 matches 8 bases. The J segment lost 2 bases and the V segment lost 1 base, leaving 10 bases of the junction unmatched. Germline V CDR1 and CDR2: SGHAT, FQNNGV. This CDR3 contains 17 residues. The CDR3 nucleotides are TGTGCCAGCAGCTTAGGTCTTAGGATTAGCGGGACCTACGAGCAGTACTTC. As protein: CASSLGLRISGTYEQYF.

Only a few counts were recorded for this clonotype. V gene TRBV3-1 combines with J gene TRBJ2-5; 8 nucleotides line up with TRBD2. This CDR3 comprises 14 residues. Germline V gives CDR1 LGHDT, CDR2 YNNKEL (reference sequence). V was clipped by 5 bases and J by 3 bases; unmatched bases: 5. CDR3 coding DNA: TGTGCCAGCAGCACTACGGGGGGGAAAGAGACCCAGTACTTC. Its protein product is CASSTTGGKETQYF.

This clonotype showed up just a few times. The chain carries TRBV20-1 and TRBJ2-7; no clear D. Trimming took 0 bases from V and 3 from J, leaving 15 bases between them. Germline loops: CDR1 DFQATT, CDR2 SNEGSKA (reference sequence). This CDR3 region has 15 residues. The CDR3 loop reads CSAREVRRLHYEQYF. The CDR3 bases are TGCAGTGCTAGAGAGGTCCGCAGGCTGCACTACGAGCAGTACTTC.

This rearrangement joins TRBV29-1 to TRBJ2-7, with 10 bases aligning to TRBD2. The CDR3 has 13 amino acids. The V segment lost 3 bases and the J segment 3 bases; nucleotides outside the gene matches: 2. CDR1 is SQVTM and CDR2 is ANQGSEA in the germline V gene. CDR3: CSVDGTSDYEQYF. DNA of the CDR3: TGCAGCGTTGATGGGACTAGCGACTACGAGCAGTACTTC.

This clonotype was picked up a small number of times. The chain couples TRBV7-8 to TRBJ2-1; D perhaps matches TRBD2 (5 bases). The germline V gene encodes CDR1 SGHVS and CDR2 FQNEAQ. Trimming left V 7 bases short and J 5 bases short, with 12 bases between. The CDR3 consists of 13 residues. Here the CDR3 reads CASTRRGNNEQFF. CDR3 nucleotide sequence: TGTGCCAGCACCCGGCGAGGGAACAATGAGCAGTTCTTC.

This clonotype was recorded at least ten times. This chain joins TRBV7-2 and TRBJ2-1; D perhaps matches TRBD2 (5 bases). Germline assignment: CDR1 SGHTA and CDR2 FQGNSA. This CDR3 spans 15 amino acids. Deletions cut 2 bases from V and 7 bases from J, with 15 bases between. The CDR3 nucleotides are TGTGCCAGCAGCTTACTAGCAGGCCAGCGGAATGAGCAGTTCTTC. This gives the protein CASSLLAGQRNEQFF.

The table lists this clonotype with a few counts. This chain connects TRBV20-1 to TRBJ2-7; 9 positions agree with TRBD2. With V trimmed by 1 base and J by 5 bases, 12 bases remained unmatched. Germline assignment: CDR1 DFQATT and CDR2 SNEGSKA (reference sequence). The CDR3 has 16 amino acids. CDR3 nucleotides: TGCAGTGCTAGAGCTCTTACTAGCGGGTTGCGGAACGAGCAGTACTTC. It specifies CSARALTSGLRNEQYF.

This clonotype showed up just a few times. The chain's CDR3 is CASSHQSWLAELSYEQYF. DNA of the CDR3: TGTGCCAGCAGCCACCAATCGTGGCTAGCGGAACTATCCTACGAGCAGTACTTC. The gene calls are TRBV11-2 and TRBJ2-7; TRBD2 aligns across 7 bases. CDR3 length equals 18 residues. Germline lookup yields CDR1 SGHAT and CDR2 FQNNGV. The ends lost 5 bases at V and 1 base at J; junction bases unmatched: 17.

This clonotype was observed a few times. The chain carries TRBV7-9 and TRBJ1-6, with D possibly TRBD1 on 6 matching bases. Trimming stripped 5 bases from V and 8 bases from J, with 13 bases between. Germline CDR1 is SEHNR and CDR2 is FQNEAQ (reference sequence). This CDR3 region has 14 residues. The CDR3 reads CASSRNRVDSPLHF. The CDR3 coding sequence is TGTGCCAGCAGCCGGAACAGGGTAGATTCACCCCTCCACTTT.

The table lists this clonotype with many counts. The chain links TRBV5-1 to TRBJ2-5; 9 bases are shared with TRBD1. This CDR3 is 17 amino acids long. V gave up 4 bases and J gave up 5 bases; unmatched junction bases: 15. Germline assignment: CDR1 SGHRS and CDR2 YFSETQ. CDR3 in amino acids: CASSRSPGQGIGETQYF. In nucleotides, the CDR3 is TGCGCCAGCAGCAGATCTCCTGGACAGGGGATAGGGGAGACCCAGTACTTC.

This clonotype was recorded at least ten times. The chain couples TRBV29-1 to TRBJ2-7; 8 bases agree with TRBD1. The CDR3 contains 14 residues. Per germline, CDR1 SQVTM and CDR2 ANQGSEA. Trimming removed 5 bases from V and 5 bases from J; junction bases left unmatched: 11. This CDR3 is CSVQGGPGGHEQYF. Here the CDR3 DNA reads TGCAGCGTTCAAGGGGGCCCAGGGGGCCACGAGCAGTACTTC.

This clonotype came up a few times. The chain combines TRBV5-1 with TRBJ2-3; the D is unclear. V was trimmed by 1 base and J by 3 bases, leaving 12 bases between them. This CDR3 has 15 residues. Germline assignment: CDR1 SGHRS and CDR2 YFSETQ. The CDR3 sequence is CASSLLTTGTDTQYF. For the CDR3, the DNA is TGCGCCAGCAGCTTGCTGACGACTGGGACAGATACGCAGTATTTT. Combining the CDR3 with reference TRBV5-1 and TRBJ2-3 gives the whole variable domain KAGVTQTPRYLIKTRGQQVTLSCSPISGHRSVSWYQQTPGQGLQFLFEYFSETQRNKGNFPGRFSGRQFSNSRSEMNVSTLELGDSALYLCASSLLTTGTDTQYFGPGTRLTVL.

The rearrangement joins TRBV4-2 to TRBJ2-7, with 11 bases that match TRBD2. Germline-derived CDR1 and CDR2 are LGHNA and YNFKEQ. V lost 0 bases and J lost 2; bases outside the gene matches: 3. The CDR3 runs 16 residues. The CDR3 DNA reads TGTGCCAGCAGCCAAGATGGACTAGCGGGCGCCTACGAGCAGTACTTC. Amino acid sequence: CASSQDGLAGAYEQYF.

Many counts were recorded for this clonotype. The chain links TRBV6-1 to TRBJ2-5; the D is unclear. CDR1 is MNHNS, CDR2 SASEGT, per germline. The ends were cut back, 2 bases at V and 5 bases at J, with 12 bases in the middle. The CDR3 has 14 residues. The CDR3 sequence: CASSEYPSRETQYF. The CDR3 DNA reads as TGTGCCAGCAGTGAATACCCTAGTCGCGAGACCCAGTACTTC.